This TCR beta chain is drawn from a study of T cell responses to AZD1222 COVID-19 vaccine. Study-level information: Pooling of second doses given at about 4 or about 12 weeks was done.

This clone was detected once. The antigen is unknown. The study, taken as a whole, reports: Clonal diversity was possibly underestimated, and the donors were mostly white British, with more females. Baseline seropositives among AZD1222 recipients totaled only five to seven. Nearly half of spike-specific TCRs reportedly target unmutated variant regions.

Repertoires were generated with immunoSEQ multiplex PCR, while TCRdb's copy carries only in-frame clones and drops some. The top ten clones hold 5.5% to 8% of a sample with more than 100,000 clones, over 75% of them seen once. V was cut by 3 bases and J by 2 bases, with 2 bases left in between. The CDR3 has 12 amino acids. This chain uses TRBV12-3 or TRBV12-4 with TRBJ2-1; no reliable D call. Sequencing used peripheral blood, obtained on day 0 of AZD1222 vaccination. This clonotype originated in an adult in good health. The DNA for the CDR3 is TGTGCCAGCAGTTTGACCTACAATGAGCAGTTCTTC. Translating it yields CASSLTYNEQFF.